What follows are 24 T cell receptor beta chains derived from one specimen sequenced in a study of T cells after yellow fever vaccination. Each CDR3 protein gets one entry after TCRdb re-called the 5' RACE reads with MiXCR. The sample includes about 340,000 distinct CDR3 sequences, roughly 8.7% of them seen just once. This specimen was PBMCs, taken on the day of the first yellow fever vaccination. The receptors here all came from a young man who received the YFV17D yellow fever vaccine.

This clonotype was detected only a few times. The chain is built from TRBV5-1 and TRBJ1-5, with D perhaps TRBD1 (6 bases). This CDR3 comprises 14 residues. The V end was cut by 0 bases, the J end by 7 bases, with 11 bases between. Germline CDR1 and CDR2: SGHRS and YFSETQ. The CDR3 is CASSLEGVDQPQHF. The DNA of the CDR3 is TGCGCCAGCAGCTTGGAGGGGGTGGACCAGCCCCAGCATTTT. The variable domain in full, with the rest retrieved from reference TRBV5-1 and TRBJ1-5, is KAGVTQTPRYLIKTRGQQVTLSCSPISGHRSVSWYQQTPGQGLQFLFEYFSETQRNKGNFPGRFSGRQFSNSRSEMNVSTLELGDSALYLCASSLEGVDQPQHFGDGTRLSIL.

This clonotype occurred many times. The V gene is TRBV20-1, the J gene TRBJ2-2, with 8 bases lining up with TRBD2. The CDR3 runs 18 residues. Unmatched junction bases numbered 14, after V lost 2 bases and J lost 3 bases. CDR1 and CDR2 (germline): DFQATT, SNEGSKA (reference sequence). CDR3 nucleotides: TGCAGTGCTAGATTGAGCGGGGGACTTTCGTGGTACACCGGGGAGCTGTTTTTT. It codes for CSARLSGGLSWYTGELFF.

This chain joins TRBV7-3 and TRBJ2-2; D not resolved. This CDR3 has 14 residues. The germline V gene has CDR1 SGHTA and CDR2 FQGTGA. Trimming left V 10 bases short and J 4 bases short, with 16 bases between. CDR3 loop: CATKISSSTGELFF. CDR3 DNA sequence: TGTGCCACCAAGATAAGCTCCTCCACCGGGGAGCTGTTTTTT.

DNA of the CDR3: TGCAGCGTCAAGGTGGGGGGGAACACCGGGGAGCTGTTTTTT. It specifies CSVKVGGNTGELFF. The V gene is TRBV29-1, the J gene TRBJ2-2, with a possible D match to TRBD2 (6 bases). Per the germline V gene, CDR1 is SQVTM and CDR2 is ANQGSEA. V lost 6 bases and J lost 1, with 12 bases in between. CDR3 size: 14 residues.

This clonotype was observed a handful of times. The V and J genes are TRBV5-6 and TRBJ1-2; D unclear. V shed 4 bases and J shed 4 bases, with 11 bases lying between them. From germline, CDR1 is SGHDT and CDR2 YYEEEE. The CDR3 sequence is 13 residues long. The CDR3 DNA reads as TGTGCCAGCAGCCTACCAGCGGGCTATGGCTACACCTTC. Its translation: CASSLPAGYGYTF.

V and J are TRBV10-3 and TRBJ2-2; TRBD2 aligns across 8 bases. V trimming: 3 bases; J trimming: 3 bases; junction bases outside the gene matches: 0. This CDR3 has 14 residues. Germline lookup yields CDR1 ENHRY and CDR2 SYGVKD. The CDR3 nucleotides read TGTGCCATCAGTGATAGCGGGGACACCGGGGAGCTGTTTTTT. It is translated as CAISDSGDTGELFF.

This clonotype was counted only a few times. The rearrangement joins TRBV6-1 to TRBJ1-5, with D possibly TRBD1 on 5 matching bases. The CDR3 length is 17 residues. The V and J ends lost 4 bases and 0 bases respectively, with 16 bases between them. Germline V lookup: CDR1 MNHNS, CDR2 SASEGT. CDR3 sequence reads: CASSGEPGFHSNQPQHF. CDR3 DNA: TGTGCCAGCAGTGGCGAACCAGGGTTCCATAGCAATCAGCCCCAGCATTTT.

A few counts support this clonotype. V is TRBV4-1 and J is TRBJ1-5; D perhaps matches TRBD1 (5 bases). The CDR3 has 14 amino acids. CDR1 and CDR2 (germline): MGHRA, YSYEKL. V dropped 4 bases and J dropped 2 bases, with 9 bases sitting between them. The CDR3 DNA reads as TGCGCCAGCAGCCGGCCGGGGGGCAATCAGCCCCAGCATTTT. Amino acids: CASSRPGGNQPQHF.

V and J are TRBV18 and TRBJ1-5; weak D call: TRBD1 (5 bases). This CDR3 spans 13 amino acids. The ends were cut back, 2 bases at V and 6 bases at J, with 8 bases in the middle. CDR1 is KGHSH, CDR2 LQKENI, per germline. For the CDR3, the DNA is TGTGCCAGCTCACCATTGCAGGGTCAGCCCCAGCATTTT. Amino acid sequence: CASSPLQGQPQHF. Based on the CDR3 plus reference TRBV18 and TRBJ1-5, the full variable domain is NAGVMQNPRHLVRRRGQEARLRCSPMKGHSHVYWYRQLPEEGLKFMVYLQKENIIDESGMPKERFSAEFPKEGPSILRIQQVVRGDSAAYFCASSPLQGQPQHFGDGTRLSIL.

This clonotype was counted only a few times. J is TRBJ1-3 and V is TRBV4-3; 7 bases are a match to TRBD1. The CDR3 has 15 residues. The V gene's germline CDR1 is LGHNA and CDR2 YSLEER. The J segment lost 0 bases and the V segment lost 4 bases, leaving 3 bases of the junction unmatched. The CDR3 DNA sequence: TGCGCCAGCAGCCCCGGGACAGCCTCTGGAAACACCATATATTTT. The encoded protein is CASSPGTASGNTIYF.

This chain connects TRBV14 to TRBJ2-3, with D possibly being TRBD1 (6 bases). Trimming left V 4 bases short and J 5 bases short, with 22 bases between. Germline V gene data show CDR1 as SGHDN and CDR2 as FVKESK. This CDR3 has 17 amino acids. The CDR3 DNA reads as TGTGCCAGCAGCCGCCGGCAGGGGACACCGTTTGAAGATACGCAGTATTTT. Protein sequence: CASSRRQGTPFEDTQYF. Full variable domain (rest looked up from reference TRBV14 and TRBJ2-3): EAGVTQFPSHSVIEKGQTVTLRCDPISGHDNLYWYRRVMGKEIKFLLHFVKESKQDESGMPNNRFLAERTGGTYSTLKVQPAELEDSGVYFCASSRRQGTPFEDTQYFGPGTRLTVL.

Only a few counts were recorded for this clonotype. The chain recombines TRBV12-3 or TRBV12-4 with TRBJ2-5; 7 nucleotides align to TRBD2. The trim removed 7 bases at V and 5 bases at J, leaving 19 bases unmatched. The CDR3 has 17 residues. CDR3 in amino acids: CASTLRAGRSPRETQYF. CDR3 in DNA: TGTGCCAGCACCCTCCGAGCGGGGAGGAGCCCCAGGGAGACCCAGTACTTC.

This clonotype was counted only a few times. The V call is TRBV18, the J call TRBJ2-7; perhaps D is TRBD1 or TRBD2 (5 bases each). The CDR3 totals 12 residues. Deletions cut 3 bases from V and 7 bases from J, with 10 bases between. CDR1 and CDR2 from the germline V gene are KGHSH and LQKENI. CDR3 nucleotide sequence: TGTGCCAGCTCACCTGGGACGAGGGAGCAGTACGTC. This sequence encodes CASSPGTREQYV.

The chain carries TRBV6-5 and TRBJ2-2, with no clear D. The V gene's germline CDR1 is MNHEY and CDR2 SVGAGI. V lost 2 bases and J lost 1, with 5 bases in between. There are 14 residues in the CDR3. The CDR3 protein is CASSYQQNTGELFF. CDR3 DNA sequence: TGTGCCAGCAGTTACCAGCAGAACACCGGGGAGCTGTTTTTT.

The genes are TRBV4-1 and TRBJ2-3; no definite D call. V was shortened by 3 bases and J by 1 base, with 5 bases between the two germline ends. This CDR3 region has 13 residues. CDR1 is MGHRA and CDR2 is YSYEKL in the germline V gene. The CDR3 coding sequence is TGCGCCAGCAGCCAGGCGGGCACAGATACGCAGTATTTT. Translation gives CASSQAGTDTQYF.

In DNA form, the CDR3 reads TGTGCCAGCAACGGGGGCCCCAATGAGCAGTTCTTC. It is translated as CASNGGPNEQFF. The chain recombines TRBV6-1 with TRBJ2-1; D could derive from TRBD1 or TRBD2 (6 bases each). CDR1 MNHNS and CDR2 SASEGT come from the germline V gene. The CDR3 contains 12 residues. V dropped 7 bases and J dropped 6 bases, with 10 bases sitting between them.

In this sample, this clonotype turned up a few times. V and J are TRBV5-5 and TRBJ2-3; possible D gene TRBD2, 6 bases. The germline CDR1 and CDR2 sequences are SGHKS and YYEKEE (reference sequence). This CDR3 spans 15 amino acids. Trimming removed 6 bases at V and 3 bases at J, with 17 bases between. DNA for the CDR3: TGTGCCAGCACTAATGAGGAGGGATTTACAGATACGCAGTATTTT. Protein sequence: CASTNEEGFTDTQYF.

This chain uses TRBV5-8 with TRBJ1-6; no firm D call. The V and J ends lost 0 bases and 9 bases respectively, with 16 bases between them. This CDR3 is built from 16 residues. CDR1 SGHTS and CDR2 YDEGEE come from the germline V gene. CDR3 amino acids: CASSLAAGGLSSPLHF. CDR3 DNA: TGTGCCAGCAGCTTGGCCGCCGGCGGACTAAGTTCACCCCTCCACTTT. Full variable domain (rest looked up from reference TRBV5-8 and TRBJ1-6): EAGVTQSPTHLIKTRGQQATLRCSPISGHTSVYWYQQALGLGLQFLLWYDEGEERNRGNFPPRFSGRQFPNYSSELNVNALELEDSALYLCASSLAAGGLSSPLHFGNGTRLTVT.

The chain is built from TRBV20-1 and TRBJ1-2, with D possibly matching TRBD1 (5 bases). The CDR3 extends over 13 amino acids. Germline loops: CDR1 DFQATT, CDR2 SNEGSKA (reference sequence). V lost 6 bases to trimming and J lost 5 bases, with 16 bases between them. In nucleotides, the CDR3 is TGCAGTGCACGGGGCCCGGGGGGGTATGGCTACACCTTC. Its protein is CSARGPGGYGYTF.

Regarding this clonotype: A clone one base away is much larger, so this may be a read error. This rearrangement joins TRBV18 to TRBJ2-5, with D uncertain. Germline CDR1 and CDR2: KGHSH and LQKENI. CDR3 length: 16 residues. The V end lost 0 bases, the J end lost 7 bases, and 18 bases lay between the germline ends. The DNA of the CDR3 is TGTGCCAGCTCACCACCAGAATTTCGGTCTATCGGGACCCAGTACTTC. It codes for CASSPPEFRSIGTQYF.

This clonotype has only a few counts. J is TRBJ1-3 and V is TRBV29-1; no definite D call. Trimming took 0 bases from V and 0 from J, leaving 9 bases between them. The germline gives CDR1 SQVTM, CDR2 ANQGSEA. The CDR3 length is 15 residues. In DNA, the CDR3 is TGCAGCGTTGAAGAACGGTTTAACTCTGGAAACACCATATATTTT. Its translation is CSVEERFNSGNTIYF.

This clonotype was counted only a few times. The chain couples TRBV11-2 to TRBJ2-2; a possible D gene is TRBD1 (5 bases). This CDR3 has 14 residues. Germline lookup yields CDR1 SGHAT and CDR2 FQNNGV. Trimming cost V 6 bases and J 6 bases, with 14 bases left between them. CDR3 DNA sequence: TGTGCCAGCAGGTTATCAGGGTTGGCCGGGGAGCTGTTTTTT. Its protein is CASRLSGLAGELFF.

This clonotype has only a few counts. The rearrangement links TRBV6-2 or TRBV6-3 to TRBJ2-1, with TRBD2 matching over 10 bases. The CDR3 has 14 residues. V shed 7 bases and J 11 bases; nucleotides not matched to a gene: 11. From germline, CDR1 is MNHEY and CDR2 SVGEGT. This chain's CDR3 is CASTLPSGGRKQFF. The CDR3 DNA sequence: TGTGCCAGCACCCTCCCTAGCGGGGGCCGCAAGCAGTTCTTC.

The chain employs TRBV9 and TRBJ2-2, with D uncertain. The CDR3 is made up of 15 amino acids. The V and J ends lost 0 bases and 2 bases respectively, with 8 bases between them. From germline, CDR1 is SGDLS and CDR2 YYNGEE. CDR3 nucleotide sequence: TGTGCCAGCAGCGTAGAGACGGAAAACACCGGGGAGCTGTTTTTT. Amino acids: CASSVETENTGELFF.